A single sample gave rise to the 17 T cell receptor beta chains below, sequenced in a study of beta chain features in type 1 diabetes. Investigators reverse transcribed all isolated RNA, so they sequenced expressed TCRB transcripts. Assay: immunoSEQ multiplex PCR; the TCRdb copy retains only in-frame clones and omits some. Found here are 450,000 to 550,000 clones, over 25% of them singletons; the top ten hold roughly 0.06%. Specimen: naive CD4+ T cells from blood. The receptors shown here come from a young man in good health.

The CDR3 region is CASSLERTPTGELFF. CDR3 in DNA: TGTGCCAGCAGCTTAGAGAGGACCCCGACCGGGGAGCTGTTTTTT. The chain employs TRBV7-2 and TRBJ2-2; D is undetermined. This CDR3 comprises 15 residues. Deletions cut 1 base from V and 5 bases from J, with 11 bases between. Looked up from germline, CDR1 is SGHTA and CDR2 is FQGNSA.

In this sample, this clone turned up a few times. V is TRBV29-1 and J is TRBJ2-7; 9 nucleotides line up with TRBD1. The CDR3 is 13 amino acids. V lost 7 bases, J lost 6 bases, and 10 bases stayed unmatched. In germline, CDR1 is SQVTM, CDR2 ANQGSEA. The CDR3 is CSGTPGTGSEQYF. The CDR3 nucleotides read TGCAGCGGAACCCCGGGGACAGGGAGCGAGCAGTACTTC.

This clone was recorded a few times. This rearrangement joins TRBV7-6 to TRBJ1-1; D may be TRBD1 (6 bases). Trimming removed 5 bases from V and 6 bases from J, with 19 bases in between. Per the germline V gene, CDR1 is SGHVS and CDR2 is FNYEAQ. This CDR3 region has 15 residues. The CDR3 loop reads CASSPIVREGAEAFF. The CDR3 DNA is TGTGCCAGCAGCCCCATAGTCAGGGAGGGGGCTGAAGCTTTCTTT.

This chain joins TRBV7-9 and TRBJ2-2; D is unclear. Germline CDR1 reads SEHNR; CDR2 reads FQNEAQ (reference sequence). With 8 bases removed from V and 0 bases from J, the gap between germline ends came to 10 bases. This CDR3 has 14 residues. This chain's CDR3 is CASPSAANTGELFF. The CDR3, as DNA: TGTGCCAGCCCCTCGGCAGCGAACACCGGGGAGCTGTTTTTT.

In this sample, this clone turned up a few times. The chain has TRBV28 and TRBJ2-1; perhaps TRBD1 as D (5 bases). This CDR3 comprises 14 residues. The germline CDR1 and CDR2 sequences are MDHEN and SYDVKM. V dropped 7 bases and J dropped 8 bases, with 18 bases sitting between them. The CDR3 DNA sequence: TGTGCCAGCACCCACTCGCAGGGCCGTGATGAGCAGTTCTTC. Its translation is CASTHSQGRDEQFF.

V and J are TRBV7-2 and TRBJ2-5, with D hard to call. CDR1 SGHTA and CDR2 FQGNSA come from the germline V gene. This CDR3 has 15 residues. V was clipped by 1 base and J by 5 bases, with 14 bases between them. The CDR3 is CASSLGRSSSETQYF. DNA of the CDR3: TGTGCCAGCAGCTTAGGCCGCTCTAGTTCGGAGACCCAGTACTTC.

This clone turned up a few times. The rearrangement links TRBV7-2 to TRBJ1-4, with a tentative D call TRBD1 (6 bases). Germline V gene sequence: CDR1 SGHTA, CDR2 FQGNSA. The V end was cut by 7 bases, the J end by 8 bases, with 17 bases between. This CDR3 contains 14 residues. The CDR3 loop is CASTRGGRLEKLFF. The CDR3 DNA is TGTGCCAGCACCCGAGGGGGGAGGCTCGAAAAACTGTTTTTT. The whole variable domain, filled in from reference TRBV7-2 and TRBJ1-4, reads GAGVSQSPSNKVTEKGKDVELRCDPISGHTALYWYRQSLGQGLEFLIYFQGNSAPDKSGLPSDRFSAERTGGSVSTLTIQRTQQEDSAVYLCASTRGGRLEKLFFGSGTQLSVL.

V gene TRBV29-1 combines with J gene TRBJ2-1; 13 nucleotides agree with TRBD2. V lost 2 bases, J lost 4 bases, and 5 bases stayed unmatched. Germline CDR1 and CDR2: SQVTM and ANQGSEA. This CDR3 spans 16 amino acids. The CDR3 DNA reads TGCAGCGTTGAATCAGGACTAGCGGGAGTGTACAATGAGCAGTTCTTC. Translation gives CSVESGLAGVYNEQFF.

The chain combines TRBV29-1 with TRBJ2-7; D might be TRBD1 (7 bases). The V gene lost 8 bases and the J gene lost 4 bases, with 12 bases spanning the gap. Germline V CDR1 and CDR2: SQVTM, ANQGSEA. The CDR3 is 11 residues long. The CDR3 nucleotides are TGCAGCACGCGGGACAGTTACGAGCAGTACTTC. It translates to CSTRDSYEQYF.

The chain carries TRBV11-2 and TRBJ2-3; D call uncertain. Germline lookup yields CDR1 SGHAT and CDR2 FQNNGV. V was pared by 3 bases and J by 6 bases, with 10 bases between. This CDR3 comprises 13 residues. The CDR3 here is CASSFEVGDTQYF. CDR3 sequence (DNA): TGTGCCAGCAGCTTCGAGGTGGGGGATACGCAGTATTTT.

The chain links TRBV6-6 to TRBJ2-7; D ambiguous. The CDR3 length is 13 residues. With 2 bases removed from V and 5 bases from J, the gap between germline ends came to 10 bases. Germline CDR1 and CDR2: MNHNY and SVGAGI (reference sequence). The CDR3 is CASSYALGHEQYF. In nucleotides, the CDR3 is TGTGCCAGCAGTTACGCCTTAGGACACGAGCAGTACTTC.

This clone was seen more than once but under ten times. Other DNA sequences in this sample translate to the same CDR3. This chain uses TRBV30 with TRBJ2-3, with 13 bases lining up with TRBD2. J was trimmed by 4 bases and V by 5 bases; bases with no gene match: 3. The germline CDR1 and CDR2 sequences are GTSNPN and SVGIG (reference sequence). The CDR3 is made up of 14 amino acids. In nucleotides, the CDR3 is TGTGCCTGGGGACTAGCGGGAGCCCCAGATACGCAGTATTTT. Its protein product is CAWGLAGAPDTQYF.

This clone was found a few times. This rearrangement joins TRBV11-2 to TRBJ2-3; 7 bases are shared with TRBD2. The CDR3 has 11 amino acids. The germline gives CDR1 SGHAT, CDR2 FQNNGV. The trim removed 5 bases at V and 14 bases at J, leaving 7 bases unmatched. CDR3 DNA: TGTGCCAGCAGCATACTAGCGCGGCGGTATTTT. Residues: CASSILARRYF.

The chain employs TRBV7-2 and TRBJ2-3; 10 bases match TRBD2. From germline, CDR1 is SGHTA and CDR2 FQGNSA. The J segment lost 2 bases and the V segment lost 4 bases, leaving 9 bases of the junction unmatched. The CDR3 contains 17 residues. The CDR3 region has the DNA TGTGCCAGCAGCTCGACCCCAGCGGGAGGGCTCACAGATACGCAGTATTTT. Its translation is CASSSTPAGGLTDTQYF.

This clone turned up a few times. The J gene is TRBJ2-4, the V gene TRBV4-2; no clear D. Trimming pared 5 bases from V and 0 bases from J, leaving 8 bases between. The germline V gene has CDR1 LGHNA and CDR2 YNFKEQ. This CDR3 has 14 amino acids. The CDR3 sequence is CASSTEIAKNIQYF. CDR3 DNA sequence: TGTGCCAGCAGCACCGAAATAGCCAAAAACATTCAGTACTTC.

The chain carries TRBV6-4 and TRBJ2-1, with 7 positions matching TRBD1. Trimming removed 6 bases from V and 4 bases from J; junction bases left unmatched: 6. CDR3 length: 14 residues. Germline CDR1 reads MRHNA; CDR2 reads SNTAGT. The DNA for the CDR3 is TGTGCCAGCAGGAGACAGGGTGGGTACAATGAGCAGTTCTTC. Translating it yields CASRRQGGYNEQFF.

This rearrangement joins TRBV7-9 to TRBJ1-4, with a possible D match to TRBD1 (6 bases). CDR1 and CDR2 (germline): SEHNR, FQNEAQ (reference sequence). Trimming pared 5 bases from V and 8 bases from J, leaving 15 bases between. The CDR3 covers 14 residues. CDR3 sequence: CASSHGQSWEKLFF. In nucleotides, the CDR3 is TGTGCCAGCAGCCACGGACAGTCCTGGGAAAAACTGTTTTTT.